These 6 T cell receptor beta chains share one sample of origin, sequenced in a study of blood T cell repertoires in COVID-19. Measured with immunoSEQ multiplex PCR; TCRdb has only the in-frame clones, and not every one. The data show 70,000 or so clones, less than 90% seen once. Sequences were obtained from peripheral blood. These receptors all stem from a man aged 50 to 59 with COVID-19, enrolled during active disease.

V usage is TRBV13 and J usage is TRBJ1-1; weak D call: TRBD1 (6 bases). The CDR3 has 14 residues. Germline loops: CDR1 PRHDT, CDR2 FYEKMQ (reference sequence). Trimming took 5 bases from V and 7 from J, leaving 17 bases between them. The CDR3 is CASSLGTGLDEAFF. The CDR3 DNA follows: TGTGCCAGCAGCCTCGGTACAGGGCTAGATGAAGCTTTCTTT.

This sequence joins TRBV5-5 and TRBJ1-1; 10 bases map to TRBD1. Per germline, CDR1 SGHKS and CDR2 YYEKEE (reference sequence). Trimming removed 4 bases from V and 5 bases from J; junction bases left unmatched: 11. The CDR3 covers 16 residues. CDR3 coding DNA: TGTGCCAGCAGCCACGGACAGGGGGTGAGGCTGACTGAAGCTTTCTTT. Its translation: CASSHGQGVRLTEAFF.

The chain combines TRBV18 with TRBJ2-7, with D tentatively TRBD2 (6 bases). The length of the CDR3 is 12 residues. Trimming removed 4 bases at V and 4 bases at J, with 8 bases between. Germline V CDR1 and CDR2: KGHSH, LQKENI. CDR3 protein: CASSLGTYEQYF. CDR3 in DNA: TGTGCCAGCTCACTCGGGACTTACGAGCAGTACTTC. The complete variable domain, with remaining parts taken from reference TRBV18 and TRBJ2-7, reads NAGVMQNPRHLVRRRGQEARLRCSPMKGHSHVYWYRQLPEEGLKFMVYLQKENIIDESGMPKERFSAEFPKEGPSILRIQQVVRGDSAAYFCASSLGTYEQYFGPGTRLTVT.

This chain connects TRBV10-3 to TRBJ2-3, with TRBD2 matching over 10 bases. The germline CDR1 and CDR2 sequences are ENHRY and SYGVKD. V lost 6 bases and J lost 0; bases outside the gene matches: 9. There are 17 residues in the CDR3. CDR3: CAISTKGLAISTDTQYF. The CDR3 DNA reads TGTGCCATCAGCACGAAGGGACTAGCGATTAGCACAGATACGCAGTATTTT.

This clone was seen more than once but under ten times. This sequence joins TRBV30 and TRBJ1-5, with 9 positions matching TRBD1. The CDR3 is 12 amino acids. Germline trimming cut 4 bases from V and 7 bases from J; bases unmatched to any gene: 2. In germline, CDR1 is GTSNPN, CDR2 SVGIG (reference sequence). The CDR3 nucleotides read TGTGCCTGGAAACAGGGGGCCCAGCCCCAGCATTTT. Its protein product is CAWKQGAQPQHF. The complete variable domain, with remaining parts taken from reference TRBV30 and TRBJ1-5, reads SQTIHQWPATLVQPVGSPLSLECTVEGTSNPNLYWYRQAAGRGLQLLFYSVGIGQISSEVPQNLSASRPQDRQFILSSKKLLLSDSGFYLCAWKQGAQPQHFGDGTRLSIL.

This CDR3 is CASKTSGGKETQYF. CDR3 DNA: TGTGCCAGTAAGACTAGCGGGGGAAAAGAGACCCAGTACTTC. V and J are TRBV19 and TRBJ2-5; TRBD2 matches at 12 bases. Trimming cost V 7 bases and J 3 bases; bases outside gene matches: 3. This CDR3 is 14 amino acids long. The germline CDR1 and CDR2 sequences are LNHDA and SQIVND (reference sequence).